Presented here are 10 T cell receptor beta chains from one specimen sequenced in a study of resident and recirculating memory T cells in vitiligo. The assay was immunoSEQ multiplex PCR, and TCRdb's table has in-frame clones only and misses some. Of 75,000 to 95,000 clones listed, 90% to 95% are singletons. Material: blood. The receptor set was obtained from a male donor with vitiligo.

The chain uses TRBV27 and TRBJ1-1; 7 bases match TRBD1. The ends lost 5 bases at V and 11 bases at J; junction bases unmatched: 20. This CDR3 has 16 residues. Looked up from germline, CDR1 is MNHEY and CDR2 is SMNVEV (reference sequence). This CDR3 is CASSRGVRGSHLGAFF. As DNA, the CDR3 is TGTGCCAGCAGTCGTGGGGTCAGGGGGAGCCACCTTGGCGCTTTCTTT.

The chain employs TRBV7-9 and TRBJ1-2; the match to TRBD1 covers 7 bases. The V and J ends lost 0 bases and 2 bases, in that order; junction bases with no gene match: 9. CDR1 is SEHNR, CDR2 FQNEAQ, per germline (reference sequence). The CDR3 extends over 17 amino acids. The CDR3 DNA reads TGTGCCAGCAGCTTAGCGGCCGGACAGGAGGAGAACTATGGCTACACCTTC. This sequence encodes CASSLAAGQEENYGYTF.

This clone was found once. The J gene is TRBJ2-3, the V gene TRBV4-1; unclear D gene. V gave up 5 bases and J gave up 3 bases, with 6 bases separating them. CDR1 is MGHRA, CDR2 YSYEKL, per germline. The CDR3 totals 12 residues. As DNA, the CDR3 is TGCGCCAGCAGCTATAATACAGATACGCAGTATTTT. As protein: CASSYNTDTQYF.

The chain has TRBV18 and TRBJ2-3, with a possible D match to TRBD1 (6 bases). The CDR3 contains 13 residues. The germline CDR1 and CDR2 sequences are KGHSH and LQKENI. The germline V and J ends were trimmed by 5 bases and 2 bases, with 8 bases remaining between them. The CDR3 DNA sequence: TGTGCCAGCTCAACAGGGACCACAGATACGCAGTATTTT. Amino acid sequence: CASSTGTTDTQYF.

The chain employs TRBV5-5 and TRBJ1-1, with D maybe TRBD1 (5 bases). V was pared by 3 bases and J by 3 bases, with 21 bases between. This CDR3 contains 17 residues. Per germline, CDR1 SGHKS and CDR2 YYEKEE (reference sequence). CDR3 protein: CASSWVPGGKRDTEAFF. The CDR3 DNA sequence: TGTGCCAGCAGCTGGGTCCCGGGGGGGAAAAGGGACACTGAAGCTTTCTTT.

V is TRBV6-1 and J is TRBJ2-3, with 9 nucleotides matching TRBD2. This CDR3 spans 17 amino acids. Germline trimming cut 2 bases from V and 4 bases from J; bases unmatched to any gene: 10. CDR1 is MNHNS and CDR2 is SASEGT in the germline V gene. The CDR3 sequence is CASSERVSGSRADTQYF. The CDR3 nucleotides are TGTGCCAGCAGTGAACGGGTTAGCGGGAGTCGGGCAGATACGCAGTATTTT.

The V call is TRBV9, the J call TRBJ2-1; 9 bases line up with TRBD2. With V trimmed by 2 bases and J by 4 bases, 4 bases remained unmatched. The CDR3 extends over 15 amino acids. Germline values: CDR1 SGDLS, CDR2 YYNGEE. This chain's CDR3 is CASSVLTSGYNEQFF. Written as DNA, the CDR3 is TGTGCCAGCAGCGTCCTGACTAGCGGATACAATGAGCAGTTCTTC.

This clone was detected once. The chain employs TRBV28 and TRBJ1-2; 8 nucleotides match TRBD1. With 6 bases clipped from V and 2 bases from J, the junction kept 5 bases outside the gene matches. In germline, CDR1 is MDHEN, CDR2 SYDVKM. The CDR3 consists of 14 residues. The CDR3 protein is CASSAGGSNYGYTF. CDR3 nucleotide sequence: TGTGCCAGCAGCGCAGGGGGCTCCAACTATGGCTACACCTTC.

V usage is TRBV30 and J usage is TRBJ2-7, with 8 positions matching TRBD2. Germline CDR1 GTSNPN, CDR2 SVGIG (reference sequence). V dropped 4 bases and J dropped 7; count of bases not matched to a gene: 24. CDR3 length equals 18 residues. The CDR3 nucleotides are TGTGCCTGGACCACGCCAGCGGGCGGGAGGATCGCCCTCGGGGAGCAGTACTTC. Translation gives CAWTTPAGGRIALGEQYF.

The chain carries TRBV9 and TRBJ1-4; D may be TRBD1 (6 bases). The CDR3 length is 16 residues. The V gene's germline CDR1 is SGDLS and CDR2 YYNGEE. With 0 bases removed from V and 6 bases from J, the gap between germline ends came to 15 bases. CDR3 coding DNA: TGTGCCAGCAGCGTAGGGCCACAGGGAGCGGATGAAAAACTGTTTTTT. Residues: CASSVGPQGADEKLFF.